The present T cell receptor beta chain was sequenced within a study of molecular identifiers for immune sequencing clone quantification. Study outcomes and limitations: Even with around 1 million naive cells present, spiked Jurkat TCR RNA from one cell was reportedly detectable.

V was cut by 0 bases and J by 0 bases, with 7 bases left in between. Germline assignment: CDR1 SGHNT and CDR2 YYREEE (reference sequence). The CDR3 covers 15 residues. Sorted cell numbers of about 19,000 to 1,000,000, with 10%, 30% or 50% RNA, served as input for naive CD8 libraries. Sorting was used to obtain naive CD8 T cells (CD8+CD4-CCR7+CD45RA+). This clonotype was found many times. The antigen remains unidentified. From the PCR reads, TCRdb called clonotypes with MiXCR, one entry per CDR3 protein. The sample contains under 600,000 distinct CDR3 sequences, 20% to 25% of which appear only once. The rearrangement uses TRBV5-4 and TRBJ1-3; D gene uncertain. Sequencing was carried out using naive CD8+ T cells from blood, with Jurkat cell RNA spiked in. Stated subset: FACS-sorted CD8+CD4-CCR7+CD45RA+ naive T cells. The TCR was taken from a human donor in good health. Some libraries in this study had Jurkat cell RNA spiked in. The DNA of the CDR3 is TGTGCCAGCAGCTTGGTCGATGGCTCTGGAAACACCATATATTTT. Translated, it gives CASSLVDGSGNTIYF. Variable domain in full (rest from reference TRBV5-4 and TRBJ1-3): ETGVTQSPTHLIKTRGQQVTLRCSSQSGHNTVSWYQQALGQGPQFIFQYYREEENGRGNFPPRFSGLQFPNYSSELNVNALELDDSALYLCASSLVDGSGNTIYFGEGSWLTVV.